Listed below are T cell receptor beta chains from one sample, sequenced in a study of control samples from healthy donors and cancer patients. The method was immunoSEQ multiplex PCR; TCRdb's version includes in-frame clones alone and lacks a portion of them. The data contain about 190,000 clones, around 93% of them singletons. Material: blood. The receptors come from a man aged 30-40 years in good health. The CDR3 runs from the conserved cysteine through the conserved F or W. The D gene is left open where the match is weak. Expanded clones are given a class, and other clones once, few, many or no size at all.

v_call	clone_size	d_call	j_call	cdr3_nt	cdr3_aa
TRBV2	-	TRBD1	TRBJ2-1	TGTGCCAGCAGCACCCAGGGGGTCGGGCAGTTCTTC	CASSTQGVGQFF
TRBV7-9	-	-	TRBJ2-2	TGTGCCAGCAGCGGCTCGGGACAGAACACCGGGGAGCTGTTTTTT	CASSGSGQNTGELFF
TRBV3-1/TRBV3-2	-	-	TRBJ2-5	TGTGCCAGCAGCAACCAAGAGACCCAGTACTTC	CASSNQETQYF
TRBV27	-	TRBD1	TRBJ1-2	TGTGCCAGCAGTCTCCGGGACAGGGGGCTGTATGGCTACACCTTC	CASSLRDRGLYGYTF
TRBV2	-	-	TRBJ2-7	TGTGCCAGCAGTGATTGGGGGTCCTACGAGCAGTACTTC	CASSDWGSYEQYF
TRBV2	-	TRBD1	TRBJ2-3	TGTGCCAGCAGTGACGACAGGGGTTTTGGAAATACGCAGTATTTT	CASSDDRGFGNTQYF
TRBV5-1	-	-	TRBJ1-6	TGCGCCAGCAGCAAAAGTACAGGGCCGTATTCACCCCTCCACTTT	CASSKSTGPYSPLHF
TRBV13	-	TRBD1	TRBJ1-1	TGTGCCAGCAGCACCGCGGGACAGAGGAGTGAAGCTTTCTTT	CASSTAGQRSEAFF
TRBV4-1	once	TRBD1	TRBJ1-3	TGCGCCAGCAGCCAAACGGGGGACAGTGCTGGAAACACCATATATTTT	CASSQTGDSAGNTIYF
TRBV4-2	-	-	TRBJ1-1	TGTGCCAGCAGCCAAGATTATAACTTCAAGGCTTTCTTT	CASSQDYNFKAFF
TRBV9	-	-	TRBJ1-1	TGTGCCAGCAGCGTAGTGTGGGATATGAACACTGAAGCTTTCTTT	CASSVVWDMNTEAFF
TRBV7-6	once	TRBD1	TRBJ2-7	TGTGCCAGCAGCTTAGACGGACAGGGGGCTTACGAGCAGTACTTC	CASSLDGQGAYEQYF
TRBV25-1	-	-	TRBJ2-7	TGTGCCAGCAGTGACCCGGGGACCGGGGTTTACGAGCAGTACTTC	CASSDPGTGVYEQYF
TRBV18	-	TRBD2	TRBJ2-7	TGTGCCAGCTCGCCCATAGCGGGGGGCCACGAGCAGTACTTC	CASSPIAGGHEQYF
TRBV10-2	-	TRBD2	TRBJ2-7	TGCGCCAGCAGGGAGGGACTAGCGGGTACCTACGAGCAGTACTTC	CASREGLAGTYEQYF
TRBV6-1	-	-	TRBJ1-2	TGTGCCAGCAGTGAAGCACTCTATGGCTACACCTTC	CASSEALYGYTF
TRBV6-6	-	-	TRBJ1-2	TGTGCCAGCAGAATGGTAAGGGGAGCTAACTATGGCTACACCTTC	CASRMVRGANYGYTF
TRBV27	-	TRBD2	TRBJ2-7	TGTGCCAGCAGTCCCAGGCTAGCGGGGCCGCTAGACGAGCAGTACTTC	CASSPRLAGPLDEQYF
TRBV7-9	-	-	TRBJ1-4	TGTGCCAGCAGCTTACTCGGTACTAATGAAAAACTGTTTTTT	CASSLLGTNEKLFF
TRBV14	-	-	TRBJ2-7	TGTGCCAGCAGCCAAGTAGGTTCCGAGCAGTACTTC	CASSQVGSEQYF
TRBV11-2	-	-	TRBJ1-4	TGTGCCAGCAGCCGGGGACTTGGTAGTGAAAAACTGTTTTTT	CASSRGLGSEKLFF
TRBV24-1	-	-	TRBJ2-1	TGTGCCACCCCCAGGGATTCGCTCAGTGAGCAGTTCTTC	CATPRDSLSEQFF
TRBV9	-	-	TRBJ1-4	TGTGCCAGCAGCGTATTAACTAATGAAAAACTGTTTTTT	CASSVLTNEKLFF
TRBV10-1	-	TRBD1	TRBJ2-1	TGCGCCAGCAGTCCGGGACAGGCATACAATGAGCAGTTCTTC	CASSPGQAYNEQFF
TRBV7-8	-	TRBD1	TRBJ2-1	TGTGCCAGCAGTCCACAGGGGAATGAGCAGTTCTTC	CASSPQGNEQFF
TRBV29-1	-	TRBD2	TRBJ2-1	TGCAGCGTTGAAGATCCGGCGGATCGGACTAGCGGGGGTTGGAATGAGCAGTTCTTC	CSVEDPADRTSGGWNEQFF
TRBV7-8	-	-	TRBJ1-1	TGTGCCAGCAGCAGGAATGAGCTAACTGAAGCTTTCTTT	CASSRNELTEAFF
TRBV6-4	-	TRBD2	TRBJ2-2	TGTGCCAGCACCTTTCCGGGACTAGCGGGGGGGGCCAGGACCGGGGAGCTGTTTTTT	CASTFPGLAGGARTGELFF
TRBV5-1	many	TRBD1	TRBJ1-1	TGCGCCAGCAGAACAGGGGCGATGAACACTGAAGCTTTCTTT	CASRTGAMNTEAFF
TRBV6-5	few	-	TRBJ1-4	TGTGCCAGCAGCCCCGACACCTGGAATGAAAAACTGTTTTTT	CASSPDTWNEKLFF
TRBV4-1	-	-	TRBJ2-7	TGCGCCAGCAGCCGAGGTCCGGCATCACACGAGCAGTACTTC	CASSRGPASHEQYF
TRBV13	-	-	TRBJ2-3	TGTGCCAGCAGCGCGGATCCGCGGGGAGATACGCAGTATTTT	CASSADPRGDTQYF
TRBV5-1	-	TRBD1	TRBJ1-2	TGCGCCAGCAGCAACCGGGACAGGGACGCCCATGGCTACACCTTC	CASSNRDRDAHGYTF
TRBV25-1	-	-	TRBJ1-2	TGTGCCAGCCTTACCGGGGCCGTCGCATTCTATGGCTACACCTTC	CASLTGAVAFYGYTF
TRBV7-6	-	-	TRBJ1-3	TGTGCCAGCAGCCCCCGGTCACCCAGGAGCTCTGGAAACACCATATATTTT	CASSPRSPRSSGNTIYF
TRBV6-6	-	TRBD2	TRBJ2-1	TGTGCCAGCAGTCAAACAACTAGCGGGGGCCCCTACAATGAGCAGTTCTTC	CASSQTTSGGPYNEQFF
TRBV12-3/TRBV12-4	-	TRBD1	TRBJ2-7	TGTGCCAGCAGCGACCCAGGGGGCGAGCAGTACTTC	CASSDPGGEQYF
TRBV13	-	-	TRBJ1-2	TGTGCCAGCAGCCTTAGGGCGGAAGGGGCAGGGTATGGCTACACCTTC	CASSLRAEGAGYGYTF
TRBV5-1	-	-	TRBJ2-3	TGCGCCAGCAGCTTTGGCGACCCCACAGATACGCAGTATTTT	CASSFGDPTDTQYF
TRBV10-3	-	-	TRBJ2-1	TGTGCCATCAGTGAGTCCTCCTACAATGAGCAGTTCTTC	CAISESSYNEQFF
TRBV5-1	-	TRBD1	TRBJ1-5	TGCGCCAGCAGCTCTCAGGGGGGGGGCAATCAGCCCCAGCATTTT	CASSSQGGGNQPQHF
TRBV19	-	-	TRBJ2-3	TGTGCCAGTAGTATAGGATGGAGCGGCACAGATACGCAGTATTTT	CASSIGWSGTDTQYF
TRBV25-1	-	-	TRBJ2-3	TGTGCCAGCAGTGAGAGGGACTGGATAAAGACAGATACGCAGTATTTT	CASSERDWIKTDTQYF
TRBV5-8	-	-	TRBJ2-7	TGTGCCAGCAGCTTGGTGCCCCCCCTGGGCGAGCAGTACTTC	CASSLVPPLGEQYF
TRBV3-1/TRBV3-2	-	-	TRBJ1-2	TGTGCCAGCAGCCTGGCCCCCGAGGGGAAGGGTGGCTACACCTTC	CASSLAPEGKGGYTF